Following are 26 T cell receptor beta chains from one sample sequenced in a study of blood T cell repertoires in COVID-19. Measured with immunoSEQ multiplex PCR; TCRdb has only the in-frame clones, and not every one. The sample contains 35,000 to 40,000 clones, 80% to 90% of which appear only once. The sample taken for sequencing was peripheral blood. These TCRs come from a human donor in a cohort sampled during active COVID-19.

V usage is TRBV5-1 and J usage is TRBJ1-3, with a tentative D call TRBD1 (6 bases). The V end lost 4 bases, the J end lost 0 bases, and 11 bases lay between the germline ends. This CDR3 comprises 15 residues. The germline gives CDR1 SGHRS, CDR2 YFSETQ. In DNA form, the CDR3 reads TGCGCCAGCAGCCGCGACAGGAGCTCTGGAAACACCATATATTTT. Translated: CASSRDRSSGNTIYF.

V and J are TRBV5-1 and TRBJ1-1; maybe TRBD1 (6 bases). Germline V gene sequence: CDR1 SGHRS, CDR2 YFSETQ. The CDR3 is made up of 13 amino acids. Between the trimmed V and J ends, which lost 3 bases and 4 bases, there was a span of 10 bases. CDR3 sequence: CASSSGTITEAFF. CDR3 nucleotide sequence: TGCGCCAGCAGCTCCGGGACAATCACTGAAGCTTTCTTT.

This chain uses TRBV19 with TRBJ1-1, with D maybe TRBD1 (6 bases). The germline V and J ends were trimmed by 5 bases and 4 bases, with 14 bases remaining between them. The CDR3 spans 14 residues. In germline, CDR1 is LNHDA, CDR2 SQIVND (reference sequence). Here the CDR3 reads CASSEDMGATEAFF. CDR3 bases: TGTGCCAGTAGTGAAGACATGGGGGCCACTGAAGCTTTCTTT. Full variable domain (missing parts from reference TRBV19 and TRBJ1-1): DGGITQSPKYLFRKEGQNVTLSCEQNLNHDAMYWYRQDPGQGLRLIYYSQIVNDFQKGDIAEGYSVSREKKESFPLTVTSAQKNPTAFYLCASSEDMGATEAFFGQGTRLTVV.

V gene TRBV18 combines with J gene TRBJ1-1, with 8 positions matching TRBD1. V trimming: 3 bases; J trimming: 1 base; junction bases outside the gene matches: 4. Germline CDR1 and CDR2: KGHSH and LQKENI. CDR3 length equals 15 residues. CDR3 loop: CASSPRGRGNTEAFF. The CDR3 DNA sequence: TGTGCCAGCTCACCCAGGGGGCGAGGGAACACTGAAGCTTTCTTT.

The chain combines TRBV6-5 with TRBJ1-2; 7 bases are shared with TRBD1. Germline lookup yields CDR1 MNHEY and CDR2 SVGAGI. Germline trimming cut 5 bases from V and 3 bases from J; bases unmatched to any gene: 6. The CDR3 spans 14 residues. In DNA, the CDR3 is TGTGCCAGCAGTCGCACAGACAGGGACTATGGCTACACCTTC. This encodes CASSRTDRDYGYTF.

The V call is TRBV5-1, the J call TRBJ1-4; D is uncertain. This CDR3 has 15 amino acids. Trimming left V 4 bases short and J 3 bases short, with 13 bases between. Germline CDR1 SGHRS, CDR2 YFSETQ. The CDR3 nucleotides are TGCGCCAGCAGCCCACTACGGGAGGCTAATGAAAAACTGTTTTTT. Translation gives CASSPLREANEKLFF.

The gene calls are TRBV6-5 and TRBJ1-6; 7 bases are a match to TRBD1. Germline V gene sequence: CDR1 MNHEY, CDR2 SVGAGI. The CDR3 runs 15 residues. Trimming removed 0 bases from V and 7 bases from J; junction bases left unmatched: 3. CDR3 in DNA: TGTGCCAGCAGTTACTCAGGGACAGCGAATTCACCCCTCCACTTT. It encodes CASSYSGTANSPLHF.

The chain carries TRBV5-4 and TRBJ2-2; 15 nucleotides agree with TRBD2. Germline CDR1 reads SGHNT; CDR2 reads YYREEE (reference sequence). This CDR3 has 18 amino acids. J gave up 1 base and V 5 bases, and 6 bases lay outside the gene matches. The CDR3 spells CASSPGTSGGRNTGELFF. Written as DNA, the CDR3 is TGTGCCAGCAGTCCCGGGACTAGCGGGGGGAGGAACACCGGGGAGCTGTTTTTT.

The V call is TRBV7-3, the J call TRBJ1-6; D not certain. This CDR3 has 13 amino acids. Trimming stripped 5 bases from V and 7 bases from J, with 9 bases between. Germline lookup yields CDR1 SGHTA and CDR2 FQGTGA. DNA for the CDR3: TGTGCCAGCAGCCCTGACACAAATTCACCCCTCCACTTT. Residues: CASSPDTNSPLHF.

The chain is built from TRBV7-3 and TRBJ2-2; TRBD2 aligns across 7 bases. V lost 4 bases, J lost 0 bases, and 2 bases stayed unmatched. Germline V lookup: CDR1 SGHTA, CDR2 FQGTGA. The CDR3 runs to 15 residues. CDR3 sequence: CASSSGGSNTGELFF. CDR3 sequence (DNA): TGTGCCAGCAGCTCCGGGGGGTCGAACACCGGGGAGCTGTTTTTT.

The chain recombines TRBV6-5 with TRBJ1-2; 9 bases are shared with TRBD1. CDR1 and CDR2 (germline): MNHEY, SVGAGI. This CDR3 region has 14 residues. Trimming took 6 bases from V and 2 from J; bases not matched to a gene: 4. CDR3 region: CASRNDRGNYGYTF. CDR3 nucleotides: TGTGCCAGCAGAAACGACAGGGGGAACTATGGCTACACCTTC.

The chain recombines TRBV5-1 with TRBJ2-7; D gene uncertain. Germline CDR1 reads SGHRS; CDR2 reads YFSETQ. Trimming pared 0 bases from V and 4 bases from J, leaving 8 bases between. The CDR3 extends over 13 amino acids. The CDR3 bases are TGCGCCAGCAGCTTGGCTGGCAGTTACGAGCAGTACTTC. This translates into CASSLAGSYEQYF.

The chain uses TRBV5-1 and TRBJ2-5, with a tentative D call TRBD1 (5 bases). The CDR3 consists of 15 residues. V gave up 1 base and J gave up 1 base, with 11 bases separating them. Per germline, CDR1 SGHRS and CDR2 YFSETQ. CDR3 amino acids: CASSLIRQRQETQYF. The CDR3 region has the DNA TGCGCCAGCAGCTTGATCCGACAGCGCCAAGAGACCCAGTACTTC.

The chain is built from TRBV7-2 and TRBJ2-3, with 10 bases identical to TRBD2. The germline V gene encodes CDR1 SGHTA and CDR2 FQGNSA. The CDR3 runs 18 residues. The V and J ends lost 1 base and 0 bases, in that order; junction bases with no gene match: 7. The CDR3: CASSLEGSGGPSTDTQYF. The CDR3 bases are TGTGCCAGCAGCTTAGAGGGTAGCGGGGGGCCTAGCACAGATACGCAGTATTTT.

The chain combines TRBV6-1 with TRBJ1-6; no reliable D call. V was cut by 2 bases and J by 9 bases, with 23 bases left in between. CDR1 MNHNS and CDR2 SASEGT come from the germline V gene. The length of the CDR3 is 18 residues. Here the CDR3 DNA reads TGTGCCAGCAGTGAAATTGAATTGCGGGTCAGGCGTCTTTCACCCCTCCACTTT. Protein product: CASSEIELRVRRLSPLHF.

V and J are TRBV3-1 (or the pseudogene TRBV3-2) and TRBJ2-5; possibly TRBD1 for D (6 bases). Germline CDR1 and CDR2: LGHDT and YNNKEL (reference sequence). V was trimmed by 5 bases and J by 5 bases, leaving 18 bases between them. The CDR3 extends over 15 amino acids. In DNA, the CDR3 is TGTGCCAGCAGCGCAACTAATGGGGGCTCGGAGACCCAGTACTTC. Amino acids: CASSATNGGSETQYF.

This clone was found once. The chain has TRBV6-5 and TRBJ2-3; 11 bases match TRBD2. V gave up 4 bases and J gave up 2 bases; unmatched junction bases: 2. Germline CDR1 reads MNHEY; CDR2 reads SVGAGI. This CDR3 is built from 15 residues. In DNA form, the CDR3 reads TGTGCCAGCAGTTTAGCGGGGGGGTTCACAGATACGCAGTATTTT. Protein: CASSLAGGFTDTQYF.

This sequence joins TRBV3-1 (or the pseudogene TRBV3-2) and TRBJ2-1, with D tentatively TRBD2 (7 bases). Germline loops: CDR1 LGHDT, CDR2 YNNKEL (reference sequence). CDR3 size: 16 residues. V shed 3 bases and J shed 4 bases, with 16 bases lying between them. The CDR3 nucleotides are TGTGCCAGCAGCCATGGGGGGGCCGAACTTTACAATGAGCAGTTCTTC. Translating gives CASSHGGAELYNEQFF.

The chain combines TRBV10-1 with TRBJ2-7; 8 bases align to TRBD2. The CDR3 has 14 residues. Trimming at V came to 2 bases and at J to 5 bases, leaving 5 bases not matched to a gene. From germline, CDR1 is WNHNN and CDR2 SYGVQD (reference sequence). The CDR3: CASSEGLAVHEQYF. DNA for the CDR3: TGCGCCAGCAGTGAGGGACTAGCCGTCCACGAGCAGTACTTC.

This clone has just one count. The V call is TRBV12-3 or TRBV12-4, the J call TRBJ2-3; 8 bases align to TRBD1. With 10 bases clipped from V and 4 bases from J, the junction kept 4 bases outside the gene matches. This CDR3 comprises 12 residues. CDR3 bases: TGTGCCACCAGACAGGGGCCAGATACGCAGTATTTT. This translates into CATRQGPDTQYF.

The genes are TRBV6-5 and TRBJ2-3; 7 positions agree with TRBD2. The ends lost 6 bases at V and 1 base at J; junction bases unmatched: 4. The germline V gene has CDR1 MNHEY and CDR2 SVGAGI. The CDR3 contains 14 residues. The CDR3 coding sequence is TGTGCCAGCAGCCGAGCGGGACGCACAGATACGCAGTATTTT. It encodes CASSRAGRTDTQYF.

The V and J genes are TRBV7-9 and TRBJ2-5, with 8 nucleotides matching TRBD2. The CDR3 is made up of 11 amino acids. With 3 bases clipped from V and 14 bases from J, the junction kept 5 bases outside the gene matches. In germline, CDR1 is SEHNR, CDR2 FQNEAQ (reference sequence). The CDR3, as DNA: TGTGCCAGCAGCTTGGGAGCGGGGGTTTACTTC. It translates to CASSLGAGVYF.

The chain is built from TRBV3-1 (or the pseudogene TRBV3-2) and TRBJ1-1; no firm D call. V was cut by 5 bases and J by 1 base, with 8 bases left in between. Per the germline V gene, CDR1 is LGHDT and CDR2 is YNNKEL (reference sequence). This CDR3 spans 13 amino acids. CDR3 DNA: TGTGCCAGCAGCGGAGGGAGGAACACTGAAGCTTTCTTT. Translated, it gives CASSGGRNTEAFF.

V and J are TRBV5-1 and TRBJ2-5; a weak D match, TRBD2 (6 bases). Trimming cost V 2 bases and J 5 bases, with 16 bases left between them. CDR1 and CDR2 from the germline V gene are SGHRS and YFSETQ. This CDR3 spans 15 amino acids. In DNA form, the CDR3 reads TGCGCCAGCAGCTTCGGGGGTAGCGGAGGGGAGACCCAGTACTTC. Its protein product is CASSFGGSGGETQYF. The complete variable domain, with remaining parts taken from reference TRBV5-1 and TRBJ2-5, reads KAGVTQTPRYLIKTRGQQVTLSCSPISGHRSVSWYQQTPGQGLQFLFEYFSETQRNKGNFPGRFSGRQFSNSRSEMNVSTLELGDSALYLCASSFGGSGGETQYFGPGTRLLVL.

The chain employs TRBV6-5 and TRBJ1-6; 9 bases are a match to TRBD1. Germline trimming cut 7 bases from V and 10 bases from J; bases unmatched to any gene: 5. Germline V lookup: CDR1 MNHEY, CDR2 SVGAGI. CDR3 length: 13 amino acids. The CDR3 DNA reads TGTGCCAGCAACGGACAGGGGACGTCACCCCTCCACTTT. Its protein product is CASNGQGTSPLHF.

The chain has TRBV27 and TRBJ1-2; the match to TRBD1 covers 12 bases. With V trimmed by 7 bases and J by 5 bases, 8 bases remained unmatched. The germline V gene has CDR1 MNHEY and CDR2 SMNVEV (reference sequence). The CDR3 spans 15 residues. For the CDR3, the DNA is TGTGCCAGCAAACCCGGGACAGGGGGCGGGTATGGCTACACCTTC. It encodes CASKPGTGGGYGYTF.